This is a list of T cell receptor beta chains from one sample in a study of OX40 agonist ivuxolimab in advanced cancers. This table comes from immunoSEQ multiplex PCR, and its TCRdb copy is limited to in-frame clones, with some not included. The sample holds more than 75,000 clones, around 90% seen once. This specimen consisted of CD4+ or CD8+ T cells sorted from blood, obtained in a trial of the OX40 agonist ivuxolimab. All receptors come from an adult with an advanced solid tumor such as melanoma, head and neck, liver or kidney cancer. The CDR3 runs from the conserved cysteine through the conserved F or W. D genes are given only for firm matches. Expanded clones get a size class; other rows say once, few or many, or leave the size out.

cdr3_length,j_call,clone_size,d_call,v_call,cdr3_nt,cdr3_aa
13,TRBJ1-4,NA,NA,TRBV19,TGTGCCAGTAGTCGACAGAGATATGAAAAACTGTTTTTT,CASSRQRYEKLFF
15,TRBJ1-4,NA,NA,TRBV5-1,TGCGCCAGCAGCTCCGGTCTGGCCCCGAATGAAAAACTGTTTTTT,CASSSGLAPNEKLFF
15,TRBJ1-1,NA,NA,TRBV5-1,TGCGCCAGCAGCTTGGGCGTCAACCCTCTTGAGGGGGCTTTCTTT,CASSLGVNPLEGAFF
14,TRBJ2-5,once,NA,TRBV5-4,TGTGCCAGCAGCTTGGCCCTGACACAAGAGACCCAGTACTTC,CASSLALTQETQYF
15,TRBJ2-1,NA,NA,TRBV10-3,TGTGCCATCAATGAGGAGAGGGGAATTCGCAATGAGCAGTTCTTC,CAINEERGIRNEQFF
14,TRBJ1-1,NA,NA,TRBV7-9,TGTGCCAGCAGCTTAGAGGGACCTAACACTGAAGCTTTCTTT,CASSLEGPNTEAFF
11,TRBJ2-5,NA,NA,TRBV2,TGTGCCAGCACAGAGTCAGAGACCCAGTACTTC,CASTESETQYF
16,TRBJ2-7,once,NA,TRBV15,TGTGCCACCAGCAGAGATTACCCAGGGCAAGGGTACGAGCAGTACTTC,CATSRDYPGQGYEQYF
14,TRBJ2-3,NA,NA,TRBV6-5,TGTGCCAGCACCACCACCCTGGGCGCAGATACGCAGTATTTT,CASTTTLGADTQYF
18,TRBJ2-2,NA,TRBD2,TRBV7-9,TGTGCCAGCAGCTACTCCGGGACTAGCGGGGGGAACACCGGGGAGCTGTTTTTT,CASSYSGTSGGNTGELFF
14,TRBJ1-5,NA,NA,TRBV27,TGTGCCAGCAGTTTTTTAAGCGGGGATCAGCCCCAGCATTTT,CASSFLSGDQPQHF
19,TRBJ2-7,NA,TRBD1,TRBV7-9,TGTGCCAGCAGCCCTCTCGTTGGGACAGGGGAAAGGAGTAGTTACGAGCAGTACTTC,CASSPLVGTGERSSYEQYF
16,TRBJ2-2,NA,NA,TRBV6-4,TGTGCCAGCAGCACCGGGGGTTTCTCGACGGGCGGGGAGCTGTTTTTT,CASSTGGFSTGGELFF
13,TRBJ1-3,NA,NA,TRBV5-1,TGCGCCAGCAGCTTGTTGTCTGGAAACACCATATATTTT,CASSLLSGNTIYF
15,TRBJ2-7,few,TRBD2,TRBV7-9,TGTGCCAGCAGCTTAAACTTAGCGGGATGGGACGAGCAGTACTTC,CASSLNLAGWDEQYF
13,TRBJ1-5,NA,TRBD1,TRBV28,TGTGCCAGCATGCAGGGGGTCAATCAGCCCCAGCATTTT,CASMQGVNQPQHF
14,TRBJ1-1,NA,NA,TRBV5-5,TGTGCCAGCATCGAAATCCCGACCCTCACTGAAGCTTTCTTT,CASIEIPTLTEAFF
13,TRBJ2-1,NA,TRBD1,TRBV11-3,TGTGCCAGCAGCTTAGTCGGACAGGTCGAGCAGTTCTTC,CASSLVGQVEQFF
15,TRBJ2-1,NA,NA,TRBV5-1,TGCGCCAGCAGCTTGGCAGGGATGGGCTACAATGAGCAGTTCTTC,CASSLAGMGYNEQFF
14,TRBJ1-5,NA,NA,TRBV19,TGTGCCAGTAGTACGGGGAATGGCAATCAGCCCCAGCATTTT,CASSTGNGNQPQHF
16,TRBJ2-3,NA,TRBD2,TRBV5-1,TGCGCCAGCAGCGCCACTAGCGGGGGGTTGCCAGATACGCAGTATTTT,CASSATSGGLPDTQYF
14,TRBJ1-1,NA,NA,TRBV25-1,TGTGCCAGCAGTTTTGGCGGGCGAGTCACTGAAGCTTTCTTT,CASSFGGRVTEAFF
11,TRBJ2-7,NA,NA,TRBV20-1,TGCAGTGCCCTAAAGGTGTCCGAGCAGTACTTC,CSALKVSEQYF
15,TRBJ2-3,NA,TRBD1,TRBV5-1,TGCGCCAGCAGCTTGGGACAGGGACAGGCAGATACGCAGTATTTT,CASSLGQGQADTQYF
16,TRBJ1-1,NA,NA,TRBV23-1,TGCGCCAGCGACCGGGGGGTATGGTCCTCGAACACTGAAGCTTTCTTT,CASDRGVWSSNTEAFF
12,TRBJ2-1,NA,NA,TRBV27,TGTGACCCTGGAGCAGGGCGGAATGAGCAGTTCTTC,CDPGAGRNEQFF
15,TRBJ1-1,NA,NA,TRBV5-1,TGCGCCAGCAGCAACCAAGGGGTGGGGAACACTGAAGCTTTCTTT,CASSNQGVGNTEAFF
12,TRBJ2-7,NA,NA,TRBV29-1,TGCAGCGGGCGGACAGACCTATACGAGCAGTACTTC,CSGRTDLYEQYF
15,TRBJ2-1,NA,NA,TRBV28,TGTGCCAGCAGTTCCTTGGGGGCAGGGACGAATGAGCAGTTCTTC,CASSSLGAGTNEQFF
15,TRBJ2-7,NA,NA,TRBV4-3,TGCGCCAGCAGCCAAGATCGCGGGGTTTTCTACGAGCAGTACTTC,CASSQDRGVFYEQYF
12,TRBJ2-7,NA,NA,TRBV7-2,TGTGCCAGCAGTTCACAGGGGACTGAGCAGTACTTC,CASSSQGTEQYF
15,TRBJ2-3,NA,NA,TRBV9,TGTGCCAGCAGCGTAGTTGGGGATGGCACAGATACGCAGTATTTT,CASSVVGDGTDTQYF
12,TRBJ1-2,NA,NA,TRBV28,TGTGCCAGCAGGTACAGGGAATATGGCTACACCTTC,CASRYREYGYTF
15,TRBJ1-1,NA,TRBD1,TRBV5-1,TGCGCCAGCAGCTCATTAGGACAGGGGTCGACTGAAGCTTTCTTT,CASSSLGQGSTEAFF
14,TRBJ2-3,NA,NA,TRBV28,TGTGCCAGCAGTTTAACGGGGCGCACAGATACGCAGTATTTT,CASSLTGRTDTQYF
16,TRBJ2-3,NA,TRBD2,TRBV9,TGTGCCAGCAGCCCCGGACGGGGGGGCCTCACAGATACGCAGTATTTT,CASSPGRGGLTDTQYF
16,TRBJ2-5,NA,TRBD2,TRBV30,TGTGCCTGGAGTGACCCCACCGGGACTACCAAAGAGACCCAGTACTTC,CAWSDPTGTTKETQYF
15,TRBJ1-1,NA,NA,TRBV5-8,TGTGCCAGCAGCTTGGCCTTATATCAGAACACTGAAGCTTTCTTT,CASSLALYQNTEAFF
17,TRBJ2-5,NA,TRBD2,TRBV4-1,TGCGCCAGCAGCCCTGGACTAGCGGGAGGTTATCAAGAGACCCAGTACTTC,CASSPGLAGGYQETQYF
15,TRBJ2-4,NA,NA,TRBV5-6,TGTGCCAGCAGCTTGGGATGGGGCGGCCAGCTCATTCAGTACTTC,CASSLGWGGQLIQYF
15,TRBJ2-1,NA,TRBD1,TRBV2,TGTGCCAGCAGTGGGATAGGACAGGGTTACAATGAGCAGTTCTTC,CASSGIGQGYNEQFF
14,TRBJ2-1,NA,NA,TRBV5-1,TGCGCCAGCAGCTTGGGGGGACCGGGCAATGAGCAGTTCTTC,CASSLGGPGNEQFF
14,TRBJ1-1,NA,NA,TRBV14,TGTGCCAGCAGCCAACAAGCACAGGGCACTGAAGCTTTCTTT,CASSQQAQGTEAFF
15,TRBJ2-7,NA,TRBD2,TRBV6-5,TGTGCCAGCAGTCCCCAGCGGGAGGGGACCTACGAGCAGTACTTC,CASSPQREGTYEQYF
15,TRBJ2-7,NA,TRBD1,TRBV4-3,TGCGCCAGCAGCCAGGGGACAGGGGGCGCCGTCAAGCAGTACTTC,CASSQGTGGAVKQYF
14,TRBJ1-6,NA,TRBD1,TRBV9,TGTGCCAGCAGCGAGACAGGGGTTAATTCACCCCTCCACTTT,CASSETGVNSPLHF
14,TRBJ1-5,NA,NA,TRBV18,TGTGCCAGCTCGGCCGGTCGGGGCGGTCAGCCCCAGCATTTT,CASSAGRGGQPQHF
14,TRBJ1-2,few,NA,TRBV25-1,TGTGCCAGCAGTGAAGGACGGACTAACTATGGCTACACCTTC,CASSEGRTNYGYTF
15,TRBJ2-2,NA,TRBD1,TRBV29-1,TGCAGCGTCTCTTCCGGGACAGCGAACACCGGGGAGCTGTTTTTT,CSVSSGTANTGELFF
14,TRBJ2-5,NA,TRBD1,TRBV2,TGTGCCAGCGACCGCCAAGGACAGGGCGAGACCCAGTACTTC,CASDRQGQGETQYF
14,TRBJ2-7,NA,NA,TRBV4-1,TGCGCCAGCAGCCAAGATCACCTCTTACGGGAGCAGTACTTC,CASSQDHLLREQYF
20,TRBJ2-7,once,TRBD2,TRBV9,TGTGCCAGCAGCGTAGCTCCCCTCGGACTAGCGGGAGGTATGGGATACGAGCAGTACTTC,CASSVAPLGLAGGMGYEQYF
16,TRBJ2-3,once,TRBD2,TRBV11-2,TGTGCCAGCAGCTCAGTAGCGGGGGAGGTCACAGATACGCAGTATTTT,CASSSVAGEVTDTQYF
14,TRBJ2-1,NA,NA,TRBV29-1,TGCAGCGTTGAAGACCCCCAAGGGGGCAATGAGCAGTTCTTC,CSVEDPQGGNEQFF
14,TRBJ2-1,NA,NA,TRBV27,TGTGCCAGCAGTTTCGGCCTAGAAGTCAATGAGCAGTTCTTC,CASSFGLEVNEQFF
12,TRBJ1-1,NA,NA,TRBV29-1,TGCAGCGGAACACAGGGTGGCGTTGAAGCTTTCTTT,CSGTQGGVEAFF
13,TRBJ1-5,few,NA,TRBV18,TGTGCCAGCTCACCGGGACACGGGGAGCCCCAGCATTTT,CASSPGHGEPQHF
13,TRBJ2-1,few,NA,TRBV18,TGTGCCAGCTCACCCCGCGACCTAGGTGAGCAGTTCTTC,CASSPRDLGEQFF
13,TRBJ1-2,NA,NA,TRBV18,TGTGCCAGCTCAAATGGGGCAGGGTATGGCTACACCTTC,CASSNGAGYGYTF
15,TRBJ2-1,NA,TRBD2,TRBV7-2,TGTGCCAGCAGCCGGACTAGCGGACCCTACAATGAGCAGTTCTTC,CASSRTSGPYNEQFF